Shown below are 17 T cell receptor beta chains from a single sample sequenced in a study of cytomegalovirus exposure and HLA in healthy donors. Data came from immunoSEQ multiplex PCR; TCRdb stores just in-frame clones and leaves some out. The table lists about 160,000 clones, just under 90% of them singletons. The sample comprised PBMCs. Receptor source: a man aged 18 to 35 in good health and CMV-seropositive.

The chain links TRBV5-1 to TRBJ2-5; 9 bases agree with TRBD1. CDR1 is SGHRS and CDR2 is YFSETQ in the germline V gene. V trimming: 2 bases; J trimming: 4 bases; junction bases outside the gene matches: 6. This CDR3 comprises 15 residues. The DNA for the CDR3 is TGCGCCAGCAGCTTCACAGGGGGCTCTAGAGAGACCCAGTACTTC. Amino acids: CASSFTGGSRETQYF.

The chain employs TRBV5-6 and TRBJ2-3, with no clear D. Germline V gives CDR1 SGHDT, CDR2 YYEEEE. V was pared by 1 base and J by 2 bases, with 14 bases between. The CDR3 is 16 amino acids. The CDR3 here is CASSLKVALLTDTQYF. In nucleotides, the CDR3 is TGTGCCAGCAGCTTGAAAGTGGCTCTTCTCACAGATACGCAGTATTTT.

This chain uses TRBV28 with TRBJ2-1, with D possibly TRBD2 on 8 matching bases. Germline V gives CDR1 MDHEN, CDR2 SYDVKM. V lost 4 bases, J lost 6 bases, and 19 bases lay in between. The CDR3 extends over 16 amino acids. The CDR3 nucleotides are TGTGCCAGCAGTTCGGGACTAGAGGGGGACAGCAATGAGCAGTTCTTC. Protein sequence: CASSSGLEGDSNEQFF.

The chain combines TRBV28 with TRBJ1-5, with D maybe TRBD1 (6 bases). CDR1 is MDHEN, CDR2 SYDVKM, per germline. With 4 bases removed from V and 2 bases from J, the gap between germline ends came to 18 bases. The CDR3 loop spans 17 amino acids. CDR3 DNA sequence: TGTGCCAGCAGTTCACACTCCGGGACATCCGGCAATCAGCCCCAGCATTTT. Protein product: CASSSHSGTSGNQPQHF.

The gene calls are TRBV9 and TRBJ2-2; possibly TRBD1 for D (6 bases). Trimming stripped 0 bases from V and 2 bases from J, with 14 bases between. This CDR3 comprises 17 residues. Germline loops: CDR1 SGDLS, CDR2 YYNGEE. The CDR3 sequence is CASSVGPGTLNTGELFF. As DNA, the CDR3 is TGTGCCAGCAGCGTAGGACCCGGGACACTAAACACCGGGGAGCTGTTTTTT. The full variable domain, its missing parts supplied by reference TRBV9 and TRBJ2-2, is DSGVTQTPKHLITATGQRVTLRCSPRSGDLSVYWYQQSLDQGLQFLIQYYNGEERAKGNILERFSAQQFPDLHSELNLSSLELGDSALYFCASSVGPGTLNTGELFFGEGSRLTVL.

The chain joins TRBV19 to TRBJ1-2, with D perhaps TRBD1 (6 bases). V was shortened by 5 bases and J by 2 bases, with 15 bases between the two germline ends. Germline CDR1 reads LNHDA; CDR2 reads SQIVND (reference sequence). This CDR3 has 15 residues. As DNA, the CDR3 is TGTGCCAGTAGTCCTACAGGGATGGGGAACTATGGCTACACCTTC. Its protein is CASSPTGMGNYGYTF.

This rearrangement joins TRBV7-9 to TRBJ1-1, with D perhaps TRBD1 (5 bases). Trimming removed 4 bases at V and 4 bases at J, with 7 bases between. The CDR3 is 12 residues long. Germline V gene data show CDR1 as SEHNR and CDR2 as FQNEAQ (reference sequence). The CDR3 protein is CASSWGGTEAFF. The CDR3 bases are TGTGCCAGCAGCTGGGGGGGCACTGAAGCTTTCTTT.

The rearrangement joins TRBV5-1 to TRBJ2-5; 7 positions match TRBD1. In germline, CDR1 is SGHRS, CDR2 YFSETQ. The ends lost 0 bases at V and 4 bases at J; junction bases unmatched: 3. This CDR3 has 14 amino acids. The CDR3 DNA follows: TGCGCCAGCAGCTTGGGACAGGGACCAGAGACCCAGTACTTC. Translated, it gives CASSLGQGPETQYF.

J is TRBJ2-3 and V is TRBV7-3; 10 bases are a match to TRBD2. This CDR3 is 15 amino acids long. Unmatched junction bases numbered 3, after V lost 2 bases and J lost 4 bases. Germline CDR1 is SGHTA and CDR2 is FQGTGA. The CDR3, as DNA: TGTGCCAGCAGCTTAGGTCTAGCGGGAGCAGATACGCAGTATTTT. It translates to CASSLGLAGADTQYF.

This chain joins TRBV28 and TRBJ2-2, with D hard to call. Trimming took 7 bases from V and 2 from J, leaving 14 bases between them. The germline gives CDR1 MDHEN, CDR2 SYDVKM. The CDR3 length is 15 residues. The CDR3, as DNA: TGTGCCAGCAATCCCGGTGCCTTAAACACCGGGGAGCTGTTTTTT. Translation gives CASNPGALNTGELFF.

The chain joins TRBV29-1 to TRBJ1-5, with 7 bases identical to TRBD1. Losses at the gene ends were 8 bases for V and 2 bases for J; bases not matched to a gene: 3. The CDR3 is 12 residues long. Germline loops: CDR1 SQVTM, CDR2 ANQGSEA. CDR3 protein: CSIGQGNQPQHF. CDR3 DNA: TGCAGCATAGGACAGGGCAATCAGCCCCAGCATTTT.

This clone was found once. The genes are TRBV5-6 and TRBJ1-1, with TRBD1 identical over 7 bases. Per germline, CDR1 SGHDT and CDR2 YYEEEE. CDR3 length: 12 residues. Trimming removed 2 bases from V and 8 bases from J; junction bases left unmatched: 3. CDR3 bases: TGTGCCAGCAGCTTTAGGGGGCCGGAAGCTTTCTTT. This encodes CASSFRGPEAFF.

The V and J genes are TRBV12-5 and TRBJ2-1; TRBD2 matches 11 bases. The CDR3 runs 16 residues. Per germline, CDR1 LGHNT and CDR2 FRNRAP. J was trimmed by 7 bases and V by 0 bases; bases with no gene match: 5. CDR3 in amino acids: CASGLVSGRVYNEQFF. The CDR3 DNA reads TGTGCTAGTGGTTTGGTTAGCGGGAGGGTTTATAATGAGCAGTTCTTC.

This chain connects TRBV11-2 to TRBJ1-2; no definite D call. The germline V gene encodes CDR1 SGHAT and CDR2 FQNNGV. Between the trimmed V and J ends, which lost 1 base and 8 bases, there was a span of 14 bases. CDR3 length: 14 amino acids. The CDR3 here is CASSLGRGGSGYTF. CDR3 nucleotide sequence: TGTGCCAGCAGCTTAGGTCGGGGAGGATCCGGCTACACCTTC.

The rearrangement uses TRBV14 and TRBJ2-4; no reliable D call. Germline values: CDR1 SGHDN, CDR2 FVKESK. Between the trimmed V and J ends, which lost 2 bases and 0 bases, there was a span of 14 bases. The CDR3 is made up of 17 amino acids. This CDR3 reads CASSQSFSGLAKNIQYF. In DNA form, the CDR3 reads TGTGCCAGCAGCCAATCTTTTTCCGGGTTAGCCAAAAACATTCAGTACTTC. Drawing the rest from reference TRBV14 and TRBJ2-4, the complete variable domain is EAGVTQFPSHSVIEKGQTVTLRCDPISGHDNLYWYRRVMGKEIKFLLHFVKESKQDESGMPNNRFLAERTGGTYSTLKVQPAELEDSGVYFCASSQSFSGLAKNIQYFGAGTRLSVL.

The rearrangement joins TRBV6-5 to TRBJ1-2; D is ambiguous. The CDR3 extends over 15 amino acids. Trimming pared 5 bases from V and 2 bases from J, leaving 15 bases between. CDR1 is MNHEY, CDR2 SVGAGI, per germline. CDR3 in DNA: TGTGCCAGCAGTATATTCGCGGCAGAAAACTATGGCTACACCTTC. Translating it yields CASSIFAAENYGYTF.

The table lists this clone with a count of one. J is TRBJ1-3 and V is TRBV7-6; D perhaps matches TRBD1 (6 bases). In germline, CDR1 is SGHVS, CDR2 FNYEAQ. The CDR3 sequence is 18 residues long. Trimming cost V 9 bases and J 5 bases, with 29 bases left between them. The CDR3 here is CARRGGPGGVGRRNTIYF. The CDR3 DNA reads as TGTGCCAGGAGGGGGGGCCCAGGTGGGGTAGGCCGGAGAAACACCATATATTTT.